The 29 T cell receptor beta chains presented below share a single source sample, sequenced in a study of blood T cell repertoires in COVID-19. This table comes from immunoSEQ multiplex PCR, and its TCRdb copy is limited to in-frame clones, with some not included. This table holds fewer than 250,000 clones, roughly 83% found once. The material sequenced was peripheral blood. The receptors were gathered from a woman aged 70-85 years with active or convalescent COVID-19.

The chain has TRBV9 and TRBJ2-5; TRBD2 agrees at 11 bases. The ends lost 3 bases at V and 3 bases at J; junction bases unmatched: 4. This CDR3 has 15 amino acids. CDR1 is SGDLS and CDR2 is YYNGEE in the germline V gene. The CDR3 here is CASSAGTSGKETQYF. The CDR3 DNA reads as TGTGCCAGCAGCGCCGGGACTAGCGGTAAAGAGACCCAGTACTTC.

The chain carries TRBV6-6 and TRBJ2-3; the match to TRBD1 covers 7 bases. The ends lost 0 bases at V and 5 bases at J; junction bases unmatched: 5. The CDR3 sequence is 15 residues long. In germline, CDR1 is MNHNY, CDR2 SVGAGI (reference sequence). Here the CDR3 DNA reads TGTGCCAGCAGTTACTCGAGGGGGCGCAGAGATACGCAGTATTTT. Amino acid sequence: CASSYSRGRRDTQYF.

This chain connects TRBV9 to TRBJ1-1; unclear D gene. Germline-derived CDR1 and CDR2 are SGDLS and YYNGEE. Trimming pared 4 bases from V and 0 bases from J, leaving 10 bases between. The CDR3 totals 14 residues. Here the CDR3 DNA reads TGTGCCAGCAGCCCGGGGAACCTGAACACTGAAGCTTTCTTT. Its protein is CASSPGNLNTEAFF.

This clone was seen more than once but under ten times. The DNA for the CDR3 is TGTGCCTGGATTTCCGGGACAGCGTCCTACGAGCAGTACTTC. This gives the protein CAWISGTASYEQYF. The rearrangement links TRBV30 to TRBJ2-7; 7 positions agree with TRBD1. With V trimmed by 4 bases and J by 1 base, 7 bases remained unmatched. The CDR3 consists of 14 residues. The germline CDR1 and CDR2 sequences are GTSNPN and SVGIG (reference sequence).

The V call is TRBV5-4, the J call TRBJ2-5; TRBD2 might be the D (6 bases). V gave up 3 bases and J gave up 4 bases, with 19 bases separating them. The CDR3 loop spans 16 amino acids. CDR1 is SGHNT and CDR2 is YYREEE in the germline V gene (reference sequence). In DNA, the CDR3 is TGTGCCAGCAGCTATACAGGACTAATCCGTGGAGAGACCCAGTACTTC. It yields the protein CASSYTGLIRGETQYF.

This chain connects TRBV7-6 to TRBJ2-6; TRBD1 might be the D (5 bases). V lost 3 bases and J 3 bases, leaving 9 bases between the germline ends. Looked up from germline, CDR1 is SGHVS and CDR2 is FNYEAQ. The length of the CDR3 is 15 residues. CDR3 in DNA: TGTGCCAGCAGCTTCGACAGTGGTGGGGCCAACGTCCTGACTTTC. It is translated as CASSFDSGGANVLTF. Together with reference TRBV7-6 and TRBJ2-6, the CDR3 gives the full variable domain: GAGVSQSPRYKVTKRGQDVALRCDPISGHVSLYWYRQALGQGPEFLTYFNYEAQQDKSGLPNDRFSAERPEGSISTLTIQRTEQRDSAMYRCASSFDSGGANVLTFGAGSRLTVL.

This chain links TRBV5-5 with TRBJ2-6; D gene unclear. V lost 0 bases to trimming and J lost 0 bases, with 13 bases between them. The germline gives CDR1 SGHKS, CDR2 YYEKEE (reference sequence). This CDR3 comprises 18 residues. The CDR3 DNA sequence: TGTGCCAGCAGCTTGGCTCAGTATCTCTCCTCTGGGGCCAACGTCCTGACTTTC. It yields the protein CASSLAQYLSSGANVLTF.

J is TRBJ1-4 and V is TRBV10-3; D is uncertain. Trimming took off 5 bases at V and 6 bases at J, with 13 bases between the two ends. This CDR3 is built from 14 residues. The germline V gene has CDR1 ENHRY and CDR2 SYGVKD. DNA of the CDR3: TGTGCCATCAGTAGGGAGCAAACAGATGAAAAACTGTTTTTT. Its protein product is CAISREQTDEKLFF.

The V gene is TRBV5-1, the J gene TRBJ2-1, with a weak D call TRBD2 (6 bases). With 3 bases removed from V and 5 bases from J, the gap between germline ends came to 18 bases. The germline CDR1 and CDR2 sequences are SGHRS and YFSETQ. This CDR3 spans 16 amino acids. The CDR3 DNA sequence: TGCGCCAGCAGCTCCACGGGACTTGACACCAACAATGAGCAGTTCTTC. Its translation: CASSSTGLDTNNEQFF.

This chain joins TRBV28 and TRBJ2-5; unclear D gene. In germline, CDR1 is MDHEN, CDR2 SYDVKM. This CDR3 comprises 13 residues. V lost 6 bases to trimming and J lost 2 bases, with 10 bases between them. The CDR3 nucleotides read TGTGCCAGCAGCCAGACACCTCAAGAGACCCAGTACTTC. Protein: CASSQTPQETQYF.

V and J are TRBV5-1 and TRBJ1-4; TRBD1 matches 7 bases. CDR1 is SGHRS, CDR2 YFSETQ, per germline. The CDR3 has 15 amino acids. Trimming at V came to 0 bases and at J to 8 bases, leaving 7 bases not matched to a gene. CDR3 residues: CASSLGTGVWEKLFF. The DNA of the CDR3 is TGCGCCAGCAGCTTGGGAACAGGGGTATGGGAAAAACTGTTTTTT.

This sequence joins TRBV28 and TRBJ2-7; TRBD2 matches 10 bases. The germline V gene encodes CDR1 MDHEN and CDR2 SYDVKM. Trimming removed 2 bases from V and 6 bases from J; junction bases left unmatched: 1. This CDR3 spans 13 amino acids. The CDR3 sequence: CASSLGLAAEQYF. In DNA, the CDR3 is TGTGCCAGCAGTTTAGGACTAGCGGCCGAGCAGTACTTC.

The V call is TRBV7-9, the J call TRBJ1-2, with D uncertain. The CDR3 has 12 amino acids. The germline V and J ends were trimmed by 2 bases and 7 bases, with 8 bases remaining between them. Germline V gene data show CDR1 as SEHNR and CDR2 as FQNEAQ (reference sequence). This chain's CDR3 is CASSLNLVGYTF. CDR3 DNA sequence: TGTGCCAGCAGCTTAAATCTCGTTGGCTACACCTTC.

The chain is built from TRBV18 and TRBJ2-5, with 11 bases identical to TRBD1. J was trimmed by 4 bases and V by 4 bases; bases with no gene match: 2. This CDR3 spans 14 amino acids. Germline CDR1 KGHSH, CDR2 LQKENI. Here the CDR3 reads CASSQGTGGETQYF. The CDR3 DNA sequence: TGTGCCAGCTCACAGGGGACAGGGGGAGAGACCCAGTACTTC.

The chain is built from TRBV19 and TRBJ2-3; 11 nucleotides line up with TRBD2. The CDR3 is 16 amino acids. Germline V gene data show CDR1 as LNHDA and CDR2 as SQIVND (reference sequence). Trimming took 4 bases from V and 4 from J; bases not matched to a gene: 7. CDR3 protein: CASSTRTSGHADTQYF. As DNA, the CDR3 is TGTGCCAGTAGTACAAGGACTAGCGGGCACGCAGATACGCAGTATTTT.

The J gene is TRBJ2-7, the V gene TRBV6-2 or TRBV6-3; perhaps TRBD2 as D (6 bases). Trimming pared 5 bases from V and 3 bases from J, leaving 17 bases between. The CDR3 sequence is 15 residues long. Germline CDR1 MNHEY, CDR2 SVGEGT. The CDR3 DNA follows: TGTGCCAGCAGTAATCGGGCAGGGACTCTCTACGAGCAGTACTTC. It translates to CASSNRAGTLYEQYF.

V usage is TRBV18 and J usage is TRBJ1-5; TRBD1 aligns across 8 bases. The V gene's germline CDR1 is KGHSH and CDR2 LQKENI. The CDR3 runs to 16 residues. The trim removed 3 bases at V and 7 bases at J, leaving 11 bases unmatched. The DNA of the CDR3 is TGTGCCAGCTCACCGGCAGTGACAGGGGTAGGGCAGCCCCAGCATTTT. It translates to CASSPAVTGVGQPQHF.

This clone was seen more than once but under ten times. The rearrangement uses TRBV6-5 and TRBJ1-2; D uncertain. V gave up 0 bases and J gave up 8 bases, with 16 bases separating them. The CDR3 has 15 amino acids. Germline V gene sequence: CDR1 MNHEY, CDR2 SVGAGI. CDR3: CASSYSTQALGGYTF. The CDR3 nucleotides read TGTGCCAGCAGTTACTCGACGCAGGCCCTTGGGGGCTACACCTTC.

This clone has a single count. V is TRBV20-1 and J is TRBJ1-1; 8 nucleotides match TRBD1. Trimming at V came to 3 bases and at J to 10 bases, leaving 4 bases not matched to a gene. Germline CDR1 is DFQATT and CDR2 is SNEGSKA (reference sequence). This CDR3 comprises 11 residues. The CDR3 here is CSASRTGLAFF. The CDR3 region has the DNA TGCAGTGCTAGCCGGACAGGGTTAGCTTTCTTT.

V usage is TRBV5-1 and J usage is TRBJ2-3; a possible D gene is TRBD2 (7 bases). The length of the CDR3 is 14 residues. Germline CDR1 is SGHRS and CDR2 is YFSETQ. Between the trimmed V and J ends, which lost 9 bases and 4 bases, there was a span of 18 bases. The DNA of the CDR3 is TGCGCCACCGGAGGGGGGGCTGGGGCAGATACGCAGTATTTT. As protein: CATGGGAGADTQYF. The full variable domain, in which reference TRBV5-1 and TRBJ2-3 provide the parts outside the CDR3, is KAGVTQTPRYLIKTRGQQVTLSCSPISGHRSVSWYQQTPGQGLQFLFEYFSETQRNKGNFPGRFSGRQFSNSRSEMNVSTLELGDSALYLCATGGGAGADTQYFGPGTRLTVL.

The chain couples TRBV7-8 to TRBJ1-3; D perhaps matches TRBD1 (5 bases). V lost 4 bases, J lost 0 bases, and 13 bases lay in between. The CDR3 spans 16 residues. From germline, CDR1 is SGHVS and CDR2 FQNEAQ. The CDR3 sequence: CASSSGLILSGNTIYF. Written as DNA, the CDR3 is TGTGCCAGCAGCTCGGGACTTATACTCTCTGGAAACACCATATATTTT. The entire variable domain, with the rest obtained from reference TRBV7-8 and TRBJ1-3, is as follows: GAGVSQSPRYKVAKRGQDVALRCDPISGHVSLFWYQQALGQGPEFLTYFQNEAQLDKSGLPSDRFFAERPEGSVSTLKIQRTQQEDSAVYLCASSSGLILSGNTIYFGEGSWLTVV.

V and J are TRBV27 and TRBJ1-1; the D is unclear. V was trimmed by 7 bases and J by 8 bases, leaving 14 bases between them. The CDR3 consists of 12 residues. Per germline, CDR1 MNHEY and CDR2 SMNVEV (reference sequence). The CDR3 is CASTIRTKEAFF. DNA for the CDR3: TGTGCCAGCACCATTAGAACCAAGGAAGCTTTCTTT.

The genes are TRBV5-1 and TRBJ2-5; 8 bases align to TRBD2. The germline gives CDR1 SGHRS, CDR2 YFSETQ. The CDR3 length is 16 residues. Trimming took 1 base from V and 2 from J; bases not matched to a gene: 7. The CDR3 loop reads CASSLLGGVKQETQYF. CDR3 in DNA: TGCGCCAGCAGCTTGCTCGGGGGGGTAAAGCAAGAGACCCAGTACTTC. The full variable domain, with the rest looked up from reference TRBV5-1 and TRBJ2-5, is KAGVTQTPRYLIKTRGQQVTLSCSPISGHRSVSWYQQTPGQGLQFLFEYFSETQRNKGNFPGRFSGRQFSNSRSEMNVSTLELGDSALYLCASSLLGGVKQETQYFGPGTRLLVL.

The chain combines TRBV5-4 with TRBJ2-7; TRBD2 matches at 11 bases. The CDR3 loop spans 17 amino acids. The ends lost 4 bases at V and 2 bases at J; junction bases unmatched: 11. Germline assignment: CDR1 SGHNT and CDR2 YYREEE (reference sequence). The CDR3 DNA is TGTGCCAGCAGCCCCAAAAGGCTAGCGGGAGGACCCTACGAGCAGTACTTC. Amino acids: CASSPKRLAGGPYEQYF.

This clone appeared a few times. The chain links TRBV2 to TRBJ2-7; D gene ambiguous. V was cut by 7 bases and J by 3 bases, with 13 bases left in between. There are 13 residues in the CDR3. CDR1 is SNHLY, CDR2 FYNNEI, per germline. The CDR3, as DNA: TGTGCCAGCAAAGCAAGCGTTAACTACGAGCAGTACTTC. It translates to CASKASVNYEQYF. Full variable domain (missing parts from reference TRBV2 and TRBJ2-7): EPEVTQTPSHQVTQMGQEVILRCVPISNHLYFYWYRQILGQKVEFLVSFYNNEISEKSEIFDDQFSVERPDGSNFTLKIRSTKLEDSAMYFCASKASVNYEQYFGPGTRLTVT.

The rearrangement links TRBV5-4 to TRBJ2-5; D not certain. Trimming removed 0 bases at V and 0 bases at J, with 3 bases between. This CDR3 comprises 13 residues. CDR1 is SGHNT, CDR2 YYREEE, per germline (reference sequence). CDR3 region: CASSLVDQETQYF. The DNA of the CDR3 is TGTGCCAGCAGCTTGGTAGACCAAGAGACCCAGTACTTC.

The chain recombines TRBV19 with TRBJ1-2; D uncertain. CDR1 LNHDA and CDR2 SQIVND come from the germline V gene (reference sequence). Trimming shortened V by 4 bases and J by 4 bases, and 16 bases separated the two germline ends. This CDR3 is built from 15 residues. Written as DNA, the CDR3 is TGTGCCAGTAGTAGCTCCCTTTTTGGGCCCTATGGCTACACCTTC. Protein: CASSSSLFGPYGYTF. Full variable domain (rest looked up from reference TRBV19 and TRBJ1-2): DGGITQSPKYLFRKEGQNVTLSCEQNLNHDAMYWYRQDPGQGLRLIYYSQIVNDFQKGDIAEGYSVSREKKESFPLTVTSAQKNPTAFYLCASSSSLFGPYGYTFGSGTRLTVV.

The chain is built from TRBV4-2 and TRBJ2-1, with a tentative D call TRBD2 (6 bases). The germline V and J ends were trimmed by 5 bases and 2 bases, with 22 bases remaining between them. CDR3 length equals 18 residues. In germline, CDR1 is LGHNA, CDR2 YNFKEQ. Here the CDR3 reads CASSNKEAWRETYNEQFF. CDR3 DNA sequence: TGTGCCAGCAGCAACAAGGAGGCCTGGCGGGAAACCTACAATGAGCAGTTCTTC.

The rearrangement uses TRBV11-2 and TRBJ1-1, with no clear D. The CDR3 has 14 residues. Germline V gives CDR1 SGHAT, CDR2 FQNNGV. V was clipped by 1 base and J by 0 bases, with 6 bases between them. CDR3 coding DNA: TGTGCCAGCAGCTTAGCCCTCCTGAACACTGAAGCTTTCTTT. This gives the protein CASSLALLNTEAFF.